The entry below gives a single TCR beta chain sequence along with its context. Germline V gene data show CDR1 as SNHLY and CDR2 as FYNNEI. Deletions cut 4 bases from V and 12 bases from J, with 16 bases between. The CDR3 has 13 amino acids. This sample stems from a study of blood T cell repertoires in COVID-19. Looking at the study overall: Italy, Spain and the United States were the sources of the convalescent and acute COVID-19 samples. T cells, B-cell-depleted T cells, or PBMCs supplied cDNA or gDNA.

Under the authors' procedure: For nucleated cells, counts were estimated from reference gene primer amplification. Profiling relied on immunoSEQ multiplex PCR, and the TCRdb table lists in-frame clones only, not all of them. The DNA was the basis for D and trimming; V, J and clone size are from that table. Of tens of thousands of clones listed, 65% to 90% were seen once; the top ten hold just under 25%. Material: peripheral blood. V gene TRBV2 combines with J gene TRBJ1-3; the D gene is possibly TRBD1 (5 bases). This sequence originates from a man aged 55 to 69 with acute or convalescent COVID-19. CDR3 nucleotides: TGTGCCAGCAGTGCAGATCGTCAGGGTAACATATATTTT. Amino acid sequence: CASSADRQGNIYF.